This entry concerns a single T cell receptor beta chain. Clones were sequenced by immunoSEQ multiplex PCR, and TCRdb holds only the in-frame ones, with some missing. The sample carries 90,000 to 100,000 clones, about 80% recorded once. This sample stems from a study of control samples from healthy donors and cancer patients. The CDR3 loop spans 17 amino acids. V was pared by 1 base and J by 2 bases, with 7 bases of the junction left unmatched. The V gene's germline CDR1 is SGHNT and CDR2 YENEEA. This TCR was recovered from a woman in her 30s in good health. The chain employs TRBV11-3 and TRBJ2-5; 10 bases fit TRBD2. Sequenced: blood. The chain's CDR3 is CASSLGAIAGGQETQYF. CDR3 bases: TGTGCCAGCAGCTTAGGGGCGATAGCGGGGGGACAAGAGACCCAGTACTTC.